The clone carrying this T cell receptor (beta chain) appeared a few times. The sample comes from a study of shared T cell receptors in the human thymus. The CDR3 runs 16 residues. Germline V gene sequence: CDR1 MDHEN, CDR2 SYDVKM. Trimming left V 1 base short and J 4 bases short, with 17 bases between. The repertoire was sequenced with immunoSEQ multiplex PCR; TCRdb's copy has only in-frame clones and lacks some. The top ten hold about 0.011% of the sample, which has some 700,000 clones, 80% to 90% seen once. This sample also appeared in a second study, on human thymus T cells.

This clonotype was obtained from a girl less than two years old with a congenital heart defect. This sequence joins TRBV28 and TRBJ2-7; weak D call: TRBD2 (6 bases). The sequencing input was thymocytes. The CDR3 DNA follows: TGTGCCAGCAGTTTATCCAGGTGTGGCCGGGGGTACGAGCAGTACTTC. Encoded protein: CASSLSRCGRGYEQYF. Using reference TRBV28 and TRBJ2-7 for the parts outside the CDR3, the full variable domain is DVKVTQSSRYLVKRTGEKVFLECVQDMDHENMFWYRQDPGLGLRLIYFSYDVKMKEKGDIPEGYSVSREKKERFSLILESASTNQTSMYLCASSLSRCGRGYEQYFGPGTRLTVT.